The TCR beta chain under discussion was sequenced for a study of T cell changes during pregnancy in multiple sclerosis. Only in-frame clones appear in the TCRdb table, and some are missing; sequencing was by immunoSEQ multiplex PCR. The sample includes 90,000 to 130,000 clones, 92% of them seen just once. Trimming took off 4 bases at V and 4 bases at J, with 6 bases between the two ends. Germline values: CDR1 SGDLS, CDR2 YYNGEE. This CDR3 is built from 12 residues. This sequence was found in a female donor with multiple sclerosis, enrolled in a pregnancy study. The sequenced sample was peripheral blood, obtained in the third trimester of pregnancy. The chain combines TRBV9 with TRBJ2-1; no clear D. The CDR3 loop is CASSPTYNEQFF. CDR3 DNA sequence: TGTGCCAGCAGCCCGACTTACAATGAGCAGTTCTTC.